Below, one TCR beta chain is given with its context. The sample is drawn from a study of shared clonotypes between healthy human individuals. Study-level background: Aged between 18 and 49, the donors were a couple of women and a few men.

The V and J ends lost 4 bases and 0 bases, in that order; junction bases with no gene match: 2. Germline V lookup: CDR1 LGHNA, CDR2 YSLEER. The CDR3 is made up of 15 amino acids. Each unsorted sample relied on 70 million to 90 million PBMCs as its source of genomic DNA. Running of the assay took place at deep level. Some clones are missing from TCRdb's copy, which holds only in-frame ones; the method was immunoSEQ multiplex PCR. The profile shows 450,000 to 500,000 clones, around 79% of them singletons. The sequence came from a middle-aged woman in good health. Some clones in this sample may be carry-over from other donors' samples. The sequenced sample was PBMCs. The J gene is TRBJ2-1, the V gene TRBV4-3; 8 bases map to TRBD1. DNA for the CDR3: TGCGCCAGCAGCCTCACAGGGGGCTCCTACAATGAGCAGTTCTTC. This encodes CASSLTGGSYNEQFF.